The subject of this entry is one T cell receptor beta chain. This specimen comes from a study of shared clonotypes between healthy human individuals. Memory CD4+ cells were the fraction left after CD45RA+ naive selection. Authors' methods: ImmunoSEQ output held junction-only sequences without quality scores, so filtering differed. Generated by immunoSEQ multiplex PCR, the TCRdb table keeps only in-frame clones and is missing some. V, J and clone size reflect that table, while D and trimming were determined from the DNA. The repertoire has roughly 1 million clones, roughly 80% of them found once; the top ten carry less than 1.5%. Deletions cut 2 bases from V and 5 bases from J, with 9 bases between. CDR3 length equals 13 residues. Germline V gene lookup returns CDR1 MNHNS and CDR2 SASEGT.

This TCR was recovered from a man younger than 35 in good health. Input material: memory CD4+ T cells sorted from blood. This sample's subset: CD45RA-negative fraction. The V and J genes are TRBV6-1 and TRBJ2-5; TRBD1 or TRBD2 may be the D gene (5 bases each). In nucleotides, the CDR3 is TGTGCCAGCAGTGAACAGGGCGGGGAGACCCAGTACTTC. The encoded protein is CASSEQGGETQYF.